Detailed here is one T cell receptor beta chain. This receptor's antigen is unknown. No clone much larger than this one lies a single base away; base qualities are absent. These data belong to a study of CD8 T cells in acute hepatitis C reinfection (dated by TCRdb to the early 2020s). Regarding the research as a whole: The study profiled the TCRbeta repertoire of CD8+ T cells specific for the HCV NS3-1073 epitope during acute infection and after viral clearance. Paired acute and follow-up samples were contributed by four of the spontaneous resolvers. The research as a whole found: CDR3 sequences shared with other epitopes were rarely observed, and exact matching may have been limited by differing sequencing approaches. Over ten public clonotypes were found regardless of outcome; one public clonotype used V04-02/J02-02. The NS3-1073 specific repertoires were highly diverse, and diversity did not differ significantly among acute resolver, follow-up resolver and acute chronic samples. Only the TCRbeta chain was sequenced in bulk, so alphabeta pairing of public clonotypes could not be determined. Chronically infected subjects had no follow-up repertoires because NS3-1073 specific cells were too rare to sort. TRBV04 and TRBV06 gene families were preferentially used in all groups, and this usage was not explained by overrepresentation in the naive pool.

Per the publication, the time point label means: naive CD8 control sorted from an acute-time-point sample. Enrolled in the Montreal Hepatitis C Cohort (HEPCO) in Canada, the donors were people who inject drugs, and these donors were followed every 3 months. Acute primary HCV infection was defined as a positive HCV RNA or antibody test after a negative test within the previous 24 weeks. Antibodies against CD3, CD8 and CD45RO were used for surface staining, and dead cells were excluded with an aqua fixable dye. The cohort also had a handful of subjects who developed chronic infection, defined as being HCV RNA positive at 24 weeks. From thawed, previously cryostored peripheral blood mononuclear cells, CD8+ T cells were purified through negative selection performed by means of the MACS CD8+ T cell Isolation Kit. Cells were sorted on a BD FACSAria II cell sorter. Genomic DNA was extracted from FACS-sorted cells, and TCRbeta chain sequencing was performed through the commercial immunoSEQ service. Per the original workflow: ImmunoSEQ Analyzer software v3.0 and R v3.5.1 were used to analyze the repertoire data. Only productive rearrangements were analyzed, because any sequences with stop codons or out-of-frame rearrangements were filtered out. The sequencing provider supplied the metrics for Simpson diversity, Shannon entropy, CDR3 length and nucleotide addition. Clonotypes were categorized by frequency as dominant, sub-dominant, low or lowest abundance, and clonotypes below 0.1% were excluded from most analyses. Any CDR3 amino acid clonotype present in at least two subjects at a cumulative frequency of at least 0.5% was labeled public. TCRdb took over this immuneACCESS table, retaining in-frame rearrangements with V and J assigned. Such tables are incomplete; in checked studies, under half of the missing clones stem from an unresolved V gene, and the remainder is unexplained. V and J calls and clone size are those listed in that table; D and trimming were worked out from the DNA. The sample contains about 38,000 clones, roughly 89% of them found a single time. Roughly 0.48% of the sample is taken by the ten largest.

Measured from the cysteine to the phenylalanine, the CDR3 is 16 residues long. The only DNA kept is the CDR3, 48 bases in frame from the first base. CDR1 is given as SQVTM and CDR2 as ANQGSEA, both from the germline V gene. Trimming takes 2 bases from V and 3 bases from J, and the germline ends sit 19 bases apart. The sample comprised naive CD8+ T cells from PBMCs. The sample's cell subset or site label is to be understood as: sorted total naive CD45RO-negative CD8+ T cells. This receptor was obtained from a man in his thirties or forties with chronic hepatitis C. The chain joins TRBV29-1 to TRBJ2-5, with no confidently assigned D gene. The CDR3 protein is CSVESRRLNIKETQYF. The DNA sequence reads TGCAGCGTTGAAAGCCGGAGATTAAACATAAAAGAGACCCAGTACTTC. Beyond the CDR3, the reference TRBV29-1 and TRBJ2-5 genes provide the residues; the full variable domain reads: SAVISQKPSRDICQRGTSLTIQCQVDSQVTMMFWYRQQPGQSLTLIATANQGSEATYESGFVIDKFPISRPNLTFSTLTVSNMSPEDSSIYLCSVESRRLNIKETQYFGPGTRLLVL.